The rows below give T cell receptor beta chains drawn from one sample of a study of blood T cell repertoires in COVID-19. Sequencing was performed with immunoSEQ multiplex PCR; in TCRdb, only in-frame clones are kept and a portion is missing. Of 180,000 or so clones listed, about 70% are singletons. Sequenced input: peripheral blood. These receptors were obtained from a woman between 45 and 60 years old with active or convalescent COVID-19. The CDR3 runs from the conserved cysteine through the conserved F or W. The order of the fields is J gene, clone size, D gene, V gene, CDR3 DNA, CDR3 protein. A D gene is named only where the DNA matches it firmly. A row's size may be missing; if present it is once, few, many or a size class.

j_gene: TRBJ2-7; abundance: -; d_gene: TRBD2; v_gene: TRBV5-1; CDR3nt: TGCGCCAGCAGCTCTGGACTAGTCAGCTACGAGCAGTACTTC; CDR3aa: CASSSGLVSYEQYF
j_gene: TRBJ1-2; abundance: few; d_gene: TRBD1; v_gene: TRBV2; CDR3nt: TGTGCCAGCAGTGAACGGAGACAGGGGGCATCCAACTATGGCTACACCTTC; CDR3aa: CASSERRQGASNYGYTF
j_gene: TRBJ2-1; abundance: once; d_gene: TRBD1; v_gene: TRBV11-1; CDR3nt: TGTGCCAGCAGCGGGTGGGACAGGGGGTTTGAGGAGCAGTTCTTC; CDR3aa: CASSGWDRGFEEQFF
j_gene: TRBJ2-5; abundance: -; d_gene: TRBD2; v_gene: TRBV4-2; CDR3nt: TGTGCCAGCAGCCAGAGACTAGCGGGAGGGGGAGAGACCCAGTACTTC; CDR3aa: CASSQRLAGGGETQYF
j_gene: TRBJ2-5; abundance: -; d_gene: TRBD2; v_gene: TRBV5-1; CDR3nt: TGCGCCAGCAGTCCCGGACTAGCGGGGGGTCAAGAGACCCAGTACTTC; CDR3aa: CASSPGLAGGQETQYF
j_gene: TRBJ2-2; abundance: few; d_gene: TRBD2; v_gene: TRBV19; CDR3nt: TGTGCCAGTAGTCCGGCAGGACTAGCGGGAGTAGGTTACACCGGGGAGCTGTTTTTT; CDR3aa: CASSPAGLAGVGYTGELFF
j_gene: TRBJ2-3; abundance: -; d_gene: -; v_gene: TRBV19; CDR3nt: TGTGCCAGTAGTTGGGGCGGGGAGGCGTCAGATACGCAGTATTTT; CDR3aa: CASSWGGEASDTQYF
j_gene: TRBJ2-3; abundance: -; d_gene: -; v_gene: TRBV24-1; CDR3nt: TGTGCCACCAGTGACTTAGATACGCAGTATTTT; CDR3aa: CATSDLDTQYF
j_gene: TRBJ1-2; abundance: -; d_gene: -; v_gene: TRBV6-5; CDR3nt: TGTGCCAGCAGTTACTCGAGTGCGAGGAACTATGGCTACACCTTC; CDR3aa: CASSYSSARNYGYTF
j_gene: TRBJ2-1; abundance: -; d_gene: -; v_gene: TRBV7-3; CDR3nt: TGTGCCAGCAGCTTAGGAGTTCCCCCCTCCTACAATGAGCAGTTCTTC; CDR3aa: CASSLGVPPSYNEQFF
j_gene: TRBJ2-1; abundance: once; d_gene: TRBD1; v_gene: TRBV19; CDR3nt: TGTGCCAGTAGTCCAGGGGGCGCAGTGAATGAGCAGTTCTTC; CDR3aa: CASSPGGAVNEQFF
j_gene: TRBJ1-2; abundance: -; d_gene: -; v_gene: TRBV14; CDR3nt: TGTGCCAGCAGCTTAGTAGCTAACTATGGCTACACCTTC; CDR3aa: CASSLVANYGYTF
j_gene: TRBJ1-2; abundance: -; d_gene: -; v_gene: TRBV28; CDR3nt: TGTGCCAGTAGACTTTTTGGGGGGTTGTATGGCTACACCTTC; CDR3aa: CASRLFGGLYGYTF
j_gene: TRBJ2-7; abundance: -; d_gene: TRBD2; v_gene: TRBV5-1; CDR3nt: TGCGCCAGCAGCGAGACCGGGACTAGCGGGAGAAAACAGTACTTC; CDR3aa: CASSETGTSGRKQYF
j_gene: TRBJ1-3; abundance: many; d_gene: -; v_gene: TRBV11-2; CDR3nt: TGTGCCAGCAGCTCCCTACTAGCAAGCTCTGGAAACACCATATATTTT; CDR3aa: CASSSLLASSGNTIYF
j_gene: TRBJ1-5; abundance: -; d_gene: TRBD1; v_gene: TRBV5-1; CDR3nt: TGCGCCAGCAGCCCAGGACAGGGCCATCAGCCCCAGCATTTT; CDR3aa: CASSPGQGHQPQHF
j_gene: TRBJ2-7; abundance: -; d_gene: -; v_gene: TRBV30; CDR3nt: TGTGCCTGGAGTGTTGGGCCCTACGAGCAGTACTTC; CDR3aa: CAWSVGPYEQYF
j_gene: TRBJ2-3; abundance: once; d_gene: -; v_gene: TRBV5-1; CDR3nt: TGCGCCAGCAGCTTGGTTCGGGATAGCACAGATACGCAGTATTTT; CDR3aa: CASSLVRDSTDTQYF
j_gene: TRBJ1-1; abundance: -; d_gene: -; v_gene: TRBV6-5; CDR3nt: TGTGCCAGCAGTTACGGGGGCGAAGGGTCTGAAGCTTTCTTT; CDR3aa: CASSYGGEGSEAFF
j_gene: TRBJ2-3; abundance: -; d_gene: -; v_gene: TRBV12-3/TRBV12-4; CDR3nt: TGTGCCAGCAGTCTCCCGGATACGCAGTATTTT; CDR3aa: CASSLPDTQYF
j_gene: TRBJ1-1; abundance: few; d_gene: TRBD1; v_gene: TRBV10-3; CDR3nt: TGTGCCATCAGAGGATCAGGGGGCTCCACTGAAGCTTTCTTT; CDR3aa: CAIRGSGGSTEAFF
j_gene: TRBJ1-1; abundance: -; d_gene: -; v_gene: TRBV7-9; CDR3nt: TGTGCCAGCAGCTTAGAACAGGACACTGAAGCTTTCTTT; CDR3aa: CASSLEQDTEAFF